These 22 T cell receptor beta chains originate from one sample sequenced in a study of post-analysis software for immune sequencing data. Study-level findings and limits: Elevated frequency relative to controls characterized roughly five TRBV segments in patients, TRBV5-6, TRBV5-1 and TRBV20-1 among them.

Libraries were made from TCR beta cDNA, and they carried unique molecular identifiers. TCRdb ran MiXCR on the PCR reads and lists one entry per CDR3 protein. The profile covers 380,000 or so distinct CDR3 sequences, with approximately 38% appearing a single time and 13% taken by the ten largest. No antigen has been identified for these receptors. The sequenced material came from blood. Every receptor here comes from a girl aged 5-17 years with multiple sclerosis.

The rearrangement uses TRBV6-5 and TRBJ2-1, with D tentatively TRBD1 (6 bases). Looked up from germline, CDR1 is MNHEY and CDR2 is SVGAGI. The CDR3 runs to 16 residues. V was trimmed by 5 bases and J by 1 base, leaving 15 bases between them. The CDR3 reads CASSPLGRGSYNEQFF. CDR3 in DNA: TGTGCCAGCAGTCCACTTGGCAGGGGTTCCTACAATGAGCAGTTCTTC.

This clonotype was seen a handful of times. The chain couples TRBV4-1 to TRBJ2-1, with 8 nucleotides matching TRBD2. This CDR3 spans 14 amino acids. CDR1 and CDR2 from the germline V gene are MGHRA and YSYEKL. V shed 5 bases and J 3 bases; nucleotides not matched to a gene: 3. Here the CDR3 reads CASSERGLYNEQFF. The DNA of the CDR3 is TGCGCCAGCAGCGAGCGGGGGCTCTACAATGAGCAGTTCTTC.

The rearrangement joins TRBV5-1 to TRBJ2-5; 7 bases are a match to TRBD2. CDR1 is SGHRS, CDR2 YFSETQ, per germline. J was trimmed by 11 bases and V by 4 bases; bases with no gene match: 11. The CDR3 covers 13 residues. Written as DNA, the CDR3 is TGCGCCAGCAGCCCGGGGGACGTGCGGGAGCAGTACTTC. It encodes CASSPGDVREQYF.

This clonotype showed up many times. The CDR3 loop is CASSQGTGVTYEQYF. In nucleotides, the CDR3 is TGTGCCAGCAGCCAAGGGACGGGGGTTACGTACGAGCAGTACTTC. This chain joins TRBV7-2 and TRBJ2-7, with D possibly being TRBD2 (6 bases). Trimming removed 5 bases from V and 4 bases from J, with 18 bases in between. The CDR3 is 15 amino acids. Per the germline V gene, CDR1 is SGHTA and CDR2 is FQGNSA.

This rearrangement joins TRBV7-3 to TRBJ2-5; a weak D match, TRBD2 (6 bases). The CDR3 totals 15 residues. V lost 5 bases and J lost 0, with 13 bases in between. CDR1 SGHTA and CDR2 FQGTGA come from the germline V gene. CDR3 residues: CASSPHGGYQETQYF. The DNA for the CDR3 is TGTGCCAGCAGCCCCCACGGAGGGTACCAAGAGACCCAGTACTTC.

This chain uses TRBV9 with TRBJ2-3, with D perhaps TRBD2 (7 bases). The V gene lost 0 bases and the J gene lost 6 bases, with 17 bases spanning the gap. This CDR3 has 16 residues. Germline values: CDR1 SGDLS, CDR2 YYNGEE. This chain's CDR3 is CASSVGLRGGVDTQYF. CDR3 bases: TGTGCCAGCAGCGTAGGATTGAGGGGGGGGGTGGATACGCAGTATTTT.

There are a few counts of this clonotype. The CDR3 loop reads CATETGNTEAFF. The CDR3 region has the DNA TGTGCCACGGAGACGGGAAACACTGAAGCTTTCTTT. The chain links TRBV6-6 to TRBJ1-1; D gene uncertain. The CDR3 is 12 residues long. Germline V CDR1 and CDR2: MNHNY, SVGAGI (reference sequence). The germline V and J ends were trimmed by 10 bases and 2 bases, with 11 bases remaining between them.

V usage is TRBV6-2 or TRBV6-3 and J usage is TRBJ1-1; D is undetermined. The CDR3 is 15 residues long. Germline V gene sequence: CDR1 MNHEY, CDR2 SVGEGT. Trimming removed 4 bases from V and 5 bases from J, with 17 bases in between. The CDR3 is CASSFGEAVGTEAFF. CDR3 coding DNA: TGTGCCAGCAGTTTTGGGGAAGCAGTGGGTACTGAAGCTTTCTTT.

The chain couples TRBV27 to TRBJ1-2, with D uncertain. This CDR3 region has 14 residues. V lost 5 bases and J 5 bases, leaving 15 bases between the germline ends. The V gene's germline CDR1 is MNHEY and CDR2 SMNVEV (reference sequence). CDR3 amino acids: CASSPLGITYGYTF. CDR3 bases: TGTGCCAGCAGTCCACTGGGAATAACTTATGGCTACACCTTC.

This clonotype has a handful of counts. The chain links TRBV6-5 to TRBJ2-5; 7 bases match TRBD1. CDR1 and CDR2 from the germline V gene are MNHEY and SVGAGI. V lost 6 bases, J lost 5 bases, and 15 bases stayed unmatched. This CDR3 has 16 amino acids. CDR3 loop: CASSQPWDSRGETQYF. The CDR3 DNA reads TGTGCCAGCAGCCAACCTTGGGACAGCCGAGGGGAGACCCAGTACTTC.

The chain combines TRBV6-2 or TRBV6-3 with TRBJ2-3; a weak D match, TRBD2 (5 bases). This CDR3 comprises 14 residues. V lost 11 bases and J lost 0, with 15 bases in between. Looked up from germline, CDR1 is MNHEY and CDR2 is SVGEGT. The CDR3 protein is CAPPLSGSTDTQYF. In DNA, the CDR3 is TGTGCCCCCCCCCTCAGCGGCAGCACAGATACGCAGTATTTT.

This clonotype turned up a few times. Written as DNA, the CDR3 is TGCGCCAGCAGTCCTGGTTATCAGAGCTCCTACGAGCAGTACTTC. Translated, it gives CASSPGYQSSYEQYF. V and J are TRBV5-1 and TRBJ2-7; D is unclear. V was clipped by 5 bases and J by 0 bases, with 15 bases between them. The CDR3 loop spans 15 amino acids. In germline, CDR1 is SGHRS, CDR2 YFSETQ.

DNA of the CDR3: TGTGCCATCAGTGAGCTAGCGGGGGTTAATGAGCAGTTCTTC. Amino acids: CAISELAGVNEQFF. The chain combines TRBV10-3 with TRBJ2-1; 10 nucleotides agree with TRBD2. The V and J ends lost 2 bases and 7 bases, in that order; junction bases with no gene match: 2. The germline V gene encodes CDR1 ENHRY and CDR2 SYGVKD. The CDR3 runs to 14 residues.

The chain joins TRBV20-1 to TRBJ1-4; tentatively, D is TRBD1 (6 bases). This CDR3 spans 13 amino acids. V was cut by 3 bases and J by 8 bases, with 13 bases left in between. Looked up from germline, CDR1 is DFQATT and CDR2 is SNEGSKA (reference sequence). The CDR3 spells CSARGGAGEKLFF. The CDR3 nucleotides are TGCAGTGCTAGGGGGGGGGCAGGGGAAAAACTGTTTTTT.

The chain has TRBV28 and TRBJ2-7; D could derive from TRBD1 or TRBD2 (5 bases each). The CDR3 length is 13 residues. The germline CDR1 and CDR2 sequences are MDHEN and SYDVKM. The germline V and J ends were trimmed by 3 bases and 6 bases, with 12 bases remaining between them. The CDR3 DNA is TGTGCCAGCAGTTTCCCCTTGAGGGGCGAGCAGTACTTC. Amino acid sequence: CASSFPLRGEQYF.

V gene TRBV12-3 or TRBV12-4 combines with J gene TRBJ2-6; TRBD1 is a possible D gene (6 bases). The germline V and J ends were trimmed by 5 bases and 11 bases, with 16 bases remaining between them. The CDR3 runs 14 residues. The CDR3, as DNA: TGTGCCAGCAGTCCATACCAGGGGTTCGACGTCCTGACTTTC. Protein: CASSPYQGFDVLTF.

This clonotype was picked up a small number of times. CDR3: CSARAPQGSYEQYF. CDR3 nucleotide sequence: TGCAGTGCTAGAGCCCCGCAGGGCTCCTACGAGCAGTACTTC. The rearrangement links TRBV20-1 to TRBJ2-7; tentative D call: TRBD1 (5 bases). The germline CDR1 and CDR2 sequences are DFQATT and SNEGSKA (reference sequence). CDR3 length: 14 amino acids. V lost 1 base to trimming and J lost 0 bases, with 10 bases between them.

Worth noting for this clonotype: A much larger clone is a single base away; this may be a read error. J is TRBJ2-7 and V is TRBV12-3 or TRBV12-4, with 7 bases lining up with TRBD2. The CDR3 extends over 13 amino acids. V lost 6 bases to trimming and J lost 2 bases; unmatched junction nucleotides: 4. This CDR3 reads CASSVGLAYEQYF. The CDR3 coding sequence is TGTGCCAGCAGCGTAGGACTAGCCTACGAGCAGTACTTC.

The chain uses TRBV12-3 or TRBV12-4 and TRBJ2-6; D gene ambiguous. V was shortened by 5 bases and J by 0 bases, with 11 bases between the two germline ends. CDR3 length: 16 amino acids. DNA for the CDR3: TGTGCCAGCAGTCCAGCCCAGAGCTCTGGGGCCAACGTCCTGACTTTC. Protein: CASSPAQSSGANVLTF.

As DNA, the CDR3 is TGTGCCAGCAGCGCACTGGAGGCCCAATATAACTATGGCTACACCTTC. The encoded protein is CASSALEAQYNYGYTF. The rearrangement joins TRBV7-9 to TRBJ1-2; D is undetermined. The CDR3 extends over 16 amino acids. Trimming pared 5 bases from V and 1 base from J, leaving 17 bases between. The germline V gene encodes CDR1 SEHNR and CDR2 FQNEAQ (reference sequence).

The chain is built from TRBV7-9 and TRBJ1-2; 7 nucleotides line up with TRBD1. The CDR3 extends over 14 amino acids. V trimming: 5 bases; J trimming: 8 bases; junction bases outside the gene matches: 11. CDR1 is SEHNR, CDR2 FQNEAQ, per germline (reference sequence). Written as DNA, the CDR3 is TGTGCCAGCAGCGAACAGGGGAAAGGGGGCGGCTACACCTTC. It encodes CASSEQGKGGGYTF.

The V gene is TRBV5-5, the J gene TRBJ1-5; TRBD1 is a possible D gene (5 bases). The V gene lost 4 bases and the J gene lost 7 bases, with 15 bases spanning the gap. This CDR3 has 14 amino acids. Germline V lookup: CDR1 SGHKS, CDR2 YYEKEE (reference sequence). CDR3 amino acids: CASSPGGIGQPQHF. DNA for the CDR3: TGTGCCAGCAGCCCGGGGGGGATAGGGCAGCCCCAGCATTTT.